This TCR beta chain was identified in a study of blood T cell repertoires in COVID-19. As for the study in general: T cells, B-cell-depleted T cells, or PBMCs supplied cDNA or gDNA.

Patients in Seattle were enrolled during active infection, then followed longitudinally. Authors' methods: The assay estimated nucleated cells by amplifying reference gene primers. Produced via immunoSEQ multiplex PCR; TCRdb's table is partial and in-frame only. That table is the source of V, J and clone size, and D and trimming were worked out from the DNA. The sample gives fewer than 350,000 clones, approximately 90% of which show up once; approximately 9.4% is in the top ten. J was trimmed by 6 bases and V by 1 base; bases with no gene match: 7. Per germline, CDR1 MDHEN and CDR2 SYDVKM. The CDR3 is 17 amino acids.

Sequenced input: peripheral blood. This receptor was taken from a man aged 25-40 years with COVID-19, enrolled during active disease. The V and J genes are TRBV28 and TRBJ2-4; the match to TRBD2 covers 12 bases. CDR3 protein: CASSLSASGRGRNIQYF. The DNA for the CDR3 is TGTGCCAGCAGTTTATCGGCTAGCGGGAGGGGCCGAAACATTCAGTACTTC.